What follows are 32 T cell receptor beta chains derived from one specimen sequenced in a study of blood T cell repertoires in COVID-19. The table came from immunoSEQ multiplex PCR; TCRdb's copy has only in-frame clones and leaves some out. This table holds over 200,000 clones, approximately 82% found once. Sequencing used PBMCs or T cells enriched from blood (not recorded which). These receptors originate from a man aged 40-55 years who had recovered from COVID-19.

The chain combines TRBV6-5 with TRBJ1-1, with TRBD1 as a possible D gene (6 bases). CDR1 is MNHEY, CDR2 SVGAGI, per germline. V gave up 7 bases and J gave up 6 bases, with 15 bases separating them. The CDR3 loop spans 13 amino acids. The CDR3 sequence is CASIEVRGSEAFF. The CDR3 DNA reads as TGTGCCAGCATCGAAGTTAGGGGGTCTGAAGCTTTCTTT.

The chain recombines TRBV28 with TRBJ1-1, with D uncertain. Deletions cut 8 bases from V and 1 base from J, with 8 bases between. Germline V gene lookup returns CDR1 MDHEN and CDR2 SYDVKM. The CDR3 is made up of 12 amino acids. Written as DNA, the CDR3 is TGTGCCAGCGCGGTCGGGAACACTGAAGCTTTCTTT. Its protein product is CASAVGNTEAFF.

J is TRBJ1-5 and V is TRBV6-5, with 11 bases aligning to TRBD1. J was trimmed by 7 bases and V by 8 bases; bases with no gene match: 10. The CDR3 runs to 15 residues. Germline values: CDR1 MNHEY, CDR2 SVGAGI. The CDR3 loop reads CASEPRTGGGQPQHF. Here the CDR3 DNA reads TGTGCCAGCGAGCCTCGGACAGGGGGCGGGCAGCCCCAGCATTTT.

In this sample, this clone turned up a few times. Written as DNA, the CDR3 is TGTGCCAGCAGTTTCGACAGGGGGAGGACTGAAGCTTTCTTT. Its protein product is CASSFDRGRTEAFF. The V and J genes are TRBV6-2 or TRBV6-3 and TRBJ1-1; 9 bases line up with TRBD1. In germline, CDR1 is MNHEY, CDR2 SVGEGT. The V segment lost 4 bases and the J segment 5 bases; nucleotides outside the gene matches: 5. The CDR3 loop spans 14 amino acids.

V is TRBV10-3 and J is TRBJ2-5; TRBD1 agrees at 7 bases. From germline, CDR1 is ENHRY and CDR2 SYGVKD. This CDR3 is built from 15 residues. Trimming at V came to 8 bases and at J to 5 bases, leaving 14 bases not matched to a gene. CDR3 in amino acids: CAIPQSDRSWETQYF. For the CDR3, the DNA is TGTGCCATCCCCCAGTCGGACAGGAGTTGGGAGACCCAGTACTTC.

The rearrangement links TRBV29-1 to TRBJ1-3; no clear D. The CDR3 runs 14 residues. Germline V gene data show CDR1 as SQVTM and CDR2 as ANQGSEA. V lost 0 bases and J 4 bases, leaving 10 bases between the germline ends. The CDR3 DNA is TGCAGCGTTGAAGACTTGGCGGGAGGAAACACCATATATTTT. Translating it yields CSVEDLAGGNTIYF.

This clone has a single count. The V and J genes are TRBV2 and TRBJ2-7, with 9 bases matching TRBD1. CDR1 and CDR2 from the germline V gene are SNHLY and FYNNEI. The CDR3 sequence is 14 residues long. With 5 bases clipped from V and 6 bases from J, the junction kept 8 bases outside the gene matches. The CDR3 sequence: CASSSGTGFSEQYF. CDR3 nucleotide sequence: TGTGCCAGCAGTTCTGGGACAGGGTTTTCCGAGCAGTACTTC.

Remarks on this clone: A read error may account for a junction end that differs from germline. The V gene is TRBV2, the J gene TRBJ2-7; 7 bases line up with TRBD2. The CDR3 sequence is 13 residues long. CDR1 is SNHLY and CDR2 is FYNNEI in the germline V gene. The CDR3 protein is CASSEGLAYEQYF. In DNA form, the CDR3 reads TGTGCCAGCAGCGAAGGACTAGCCTACGAGCAGTACTTC.

The chain employs TRBV14 and TRBJ1-2; D is uncertain. Germline V gene lookup returns CDR1 SGHDN and CDR2 FVKESK. This CDR3 has 15 residues. Deletions cut 1 base from V and 4 bases from J, with 13 bases between. CDR3 region: CASSQGGRLGYGYTF. DNA of the CDR3: TGTGCCAGCAGCCAAGGCGGCCGCTTGGGCTATGGCTACACCTTC.

V gene TRBV3-1 (or the pseudogene TRBV3-2) combines with J gene TRBJ2-5; D is unresolved. This CDR3 region has 12 residues. Per the germline V gene, CDR1 is LGHDT and CDR2 is YNNKEL (reference sequence). The V and J ends lost 1 base and 3 bases respectively, with 3 bases between them. CDR3 region: CASSQVKETQYF. In DNA form, the CDR3 reads TGTGCCAGCAGCCAAGTAAAAGAGACCCAGTACTTC.

The J gene is TRBJ1-5, the V gene TRBV5-1, with D uncertain. This CDR3 has 15 amino acids. The V gene's germline CDR1 is SGHRS and CDR2 YFSETQ. V was clipped by 2 bases and J by 0 bases, with 9 bases between them. DNA for the CDR3: TGCGCCAGCAGCTTTATGTCCGGTAGCAATCAGCCCCAGCATTTT. Translation gives CASSFMSGSNQPQHF.

V is TRBV6-5 and J is TRBJ1-6; D is perhaps TRBD1 (5 bases). CDR1 and CDR2 from the germline V gene are MNHEY and SVGAGI. This CDR3 has 13 amino acids. V lost 5 bases and J 8 bases, leaving 10 bases between the germline ends. The CDR3 here is CASSIKGDSPLHF. The CDR3 DNA reads TGTGCCAGCAGTATTAAAGGGGATTCACCCCTCCACTTT.

The chain is built from TRBV7-6 and TRBJ2-3; 7 bases fit TRBD2. CDR1 is SGHVS and CDR2 is FNYEAQ in the germline V gene. The V gene end was trimmed by 2 bases and the J gene end by 4 bases; junction bases not matched to a gene: 6. This CDR3 has 15 amino acids. The CDR3 DNA sequence: TGTGCCAGCAGCTTATTTCCTAGCGGTGCAGATACGCAGTATTTT. It yields the protein CASSLFPSGADTQYF. Full variable domain (outside the CDR3, taken from reference TRBV7-6 and TRBJ2-3): GAGVSQSPRYKVTKRGQDVALRCDPISGHVSLYWYRQALGQGPEFLTYFNYEAQQDKSGLPNDRFSAERPEGSISTLTIQRTEQRDSAMYRCASSLFPSGADTQYFGPGTRLTVL.

CDR3 in amino acids: CAISESKTGGEKLFF. DNA of the CDR3: TGTGCCATCAGTGAGTCGAAGACAGGGGGCGAAAAACTGTTTTTT. The chain has TRBV10-3 and TRBJ1-4, with TRBD1 matching over 10 bases. The CDR3 consists of 15 residues. V gave up 0 bases and J gave up 8 bases; unmatched junction bases: 3. From germline, CDR1 is ENHRY and CDR2 SYGVKD.

The chain employs TRBV18 and TRBJ1-1; D is undetermined. The CDR3 loop spans 14 amino acids. Germline assignment: CDR1 KGHSH and CDR2 LQKENI. The germline V and J ends were trimmed by 3 bases and 1 base, with 9 bases remaining between them. Here the CDR3 DNA reads TGTGCCAGCTCACCGGCCGCACAGAACACTGAAGCTTTCTTT. Amino acids: CASSPAAQNTEAFF.

This clone showed up just a few times. The V and J genes are TRBV10-3 and TRBJ2-1, with 8 bases matching TRBD1. The CDR3 consists of 13 residues. J gave up 2 bases and V 6 bases, and 0 bases lay outside the gene matches. Germline assignment: CDR1 ENHRY and CDR2 SYGVKD. The CDR3 sequence is CAIRQGAYNEQFF. The CDR3 region has the DNA TGTGCCATCAGACAGGGGGCCTACAATGAGCAGTTCTTC.

The J gene is TRBJ2-1, the V gene TRBV15, with a tentative D call TRBD2 (6 bases). The CDR3 consists of 17 residues. Per the germline V gene, CDR1 is LNHNV and CDR2 is YYDKDF (reference sequence). Trimming removed 0 bases from V and 4 bases from J, with 16 bases in between. The CDR3 loop is CATSRDPGAVGYNEQFF. The CDR3 nucleotides read TGTGCCACCAGCAGAGATCCGGGAGCGGTGGGTTACAATGAGCAGTTCTTC.

This clone was observed once. The chain employs TRBV7-2 and TRBJ1-4; the match to TRBD1 covers 9 bases. The CDR3 covers 15 residues. From germline, CDR1 is SGHTA and CDR2 FQGNSA. Germline trimming cut 1 base from V and 8 bases from J; bases unmatched to any gene: 5. This chain's CDR3 is CASSLGDRDREKLFF. In DNA form, the CDR3 reads TGTGCCAGCAGCTTAGGGGACAGGGATCGGGAAAAACTGTTTTTT.

This rearrangement joins TRBV7-8 to TRBJ1-6; D gene uncertain. Trimming took 5 bases from V and 6 from J, leaving 11 bases between them. This CDR3 spans 14 amino acids. Germline V gives CDR1 SGHVS, CDR2 FQNEAQ. CDR3 region: CASSLPTANSPLHF. The DNA of the CDR3 is TGTGCCAGCAGCCTCCCGACTGCTAATTCACCCCTCCACTTT.

This rearrangement joins TRBV5-4 to TRBJ2-5; 10 bases line up with TRBD2. Germline CDR1 reads SGHNT; CDR2 reads YYREEE (reference sequence). Trimming removed 9 bases from V and 5 bases from J; junction bases left unmatched: 10. This CDR3 comprises 14 residues. As DNA, the CDR3 is TGTGCCACCAGGTCAGCGGGGGGGCCTGAGACCCAGTACTTC. This sequence encodes CATRSAGGPETQYF.

The V and J genes are TRBV7-9 and TRBJ2-7; D perhaps matches TRBD2 (6 bases). The V gene's germline CDR1 is SEHNR and CDR2 FQNEAQ (reference sequence). The CDR3 spans 15 residues. V was pared by 5 bases and J by 6 bases, with 20 bases between. The CDR3 sequence: CASSTAGSQASEQYF. The CDR3 region has the DNA TGTGCCAGCAGCACCGCGGGATCCCAAGCCTCCGAGCAGTACTTC.

The genes are TRBV6-2 or TRBV6-3 and TRBJ2-3, with 9 nucleotides matching TRBD1. Germline V gene sequence: CDR1 MNHEY, CDR2 SVGEGT. Trimming took 3 bases from V and 1 from J; bases not matched to a gene: 5. This CDR3 contains 16 residues. As DNA, the CDR3 is TGTGCCAGCAGTTATGGACAGGGGTGGGGCACAGATACGCAGTATTTT. It codes for CASSYGQGWGTDTQYF.

Here the CDR3 DNA reads TGCGCCAGTCGGGGGGACAGGGGTGGCTACACCTTC. It specifies CASRGDRGGYTF. This chain uses TRBV4-1 with TRBJ1-2, with 10 bases matching TRBD1. CDR3 length equals 12 residues. Trimming cost V 9 bases and J 7 bases; bases outside gene matches: 5. From germline, CDR1 is MGHRA and CDR2 YSYEKL.

The chain joins TRBV18 to TRBJ2-7, with 9 nucleotides matching TRBD1. The CDR3 contains 15 residues. With 6 bases clipped from V and 0 bases from J, the junction kept 6 bases outside the gene matches. Per germline, CDR1 KGHSH and CDR2 LQKENI. The CDR3 coding sequence is TGTGCCAGCTCCTTGGGACAGGGCCTCTCCTACGAGCAGTACTTC. It codes for CASSLGQGLSYEQYF.

This clone appeared a few times. This chain connects TRBV5-1 to TRBJ1-6, with a weak D call TRBD1 (5 bases). The length of the CDR3 is 15 residues. Germline loops: CDR1 SGHRS, CDR2 YFSETQ. Trimming stripped 0 bases from V and 5 bases from J, with 9 bases between. The CDR3 here is CASSLDQGHNSPLHF. In nucleotides, the CDR3 is TGCGCCAGCAGCTTGGATCAGGGTCATAATTCACCCCTCCACTTT. The full variable domain, rest sourced from reference TRBV5-1 and TRBJ1-6, is KAGVTQTPRYLIKTRGQQVTLSCSPISGHRSVSWYQQTPGQGLQFLFEYFSETQRNKGNFPGRFSGRQFSNSRSEMNVSTLELGDSALYLCASSLDQGHNSPLHFGNGTRLTVT.

The V and J genes are TRBV9 and TRBJ1-6, with D perhaps TRBD1 (5 bases). V lost 0 bases and J lost 8, with 9 bases in between. Germline V gene lookup returns CDR1 SGDLS and CDR2 YYNGEE. This CDR3 is built from 14 residues. This chain's CDR3 is CASSVGGRDSPLHF. The CDR3 DNA sequence: TGTGCCAGCAGCGTAGGGGGCAGGGATTCACCCCTCCACTTT.

This chain links TRBV19 with TRBJ1-5; 8 bases map to TRBD1. This CDR3 has 17 residues. V gave up 0 bases and J gave up 6 bases; unmatched junction bases: 10. The germline V gene has CDR1 LNHDA and CDR2 SQIVND (reference sequence). In nucleotides, the CDR3 is TGTGCCAGTAGTATAGATCGGGGCCCAGGGGGCTCTCAGCCCCAGCATTTT. Residues: CASSIDRGPGGSQPQHF.

The rearrangement joins TRBV2 to TRBJ1-1, with D tentatively TRBD1 (5 bases). CDR3 length: 11 amino acids. The ends were cut back, 7 bases at V and 7 bases at J, with 10 bases in the middle. Germline loops: CDR1 SNHLY, CDR2 FYNNEI. The CDR3 loop reads CASKLTDEAFF. In nucleotides, the CDR3 is TGTGCCAGCAAGCTGACAGATGAAGCTTTCTTT.

This chain joins TRBV5-1 and TRBJ2-2, with TRBD1 as a possible D gene (5 bases). The CDR3 spans 16 residues. V shed 3 bases and J shed 2 bases, with 14 bases lying between them. Germline-derived CDR1 and CDR2 are SGHRS and YFSETQ. This CDR3 is CASSSQPQGNTGELFF. Here the CDR3 DNA reads TGCGCCAGCAGCTCCCAGCCGCAGGGCAACACCGGGGAGCTGTTTTTT.

The chain carries TRBV3-1 (or the pseudogene TRBV3-2) and TRBJ2-3; TRBD2 aligns across 7 bases. V shed 7 bases, J shed 3 bases, and the junction held 10 bases outside the gene matches. CDR3 length equals 15 residues. Germline V gives CDR1 LGHDT, CDR2 YNNKEL (reference sequence). CDR3 sequence (DNA): TGTGCCAGCACTGGGGCTAGCGGTAAGACAGATACGCAGTATTTT. It yields the protein CASTGASGKTDTQYF.

This rearrangement joins TRBV19 to TRBJ2-7; D gene ambiguous. Germline V CDR1 and CDR2: LNHDA, SQIVND (reference sequence). V was cut by 4 bases and J by 5 bases, with 12 bases left in between. There are 13 residues in the CDR3. The CDR3 protein is CASSTGLLNEQYF. The DNA for the CDR3 is TGTGCCAGTAGTACCGGGTTACTGAACGAGCAGTACTTC.

The sample holds a few counts of this clone. The rearrangement joins TRBV20-1 to TRBJ1-1, with 9 bases matching TRBD1. This CDR3 comprises 12 residues. The germline CDR1 and CDR2 sequences are DFQATT and SNEGSKA (reference sequence). V was pared by 3 bases and J by 9 bases, with 5 bases of the junction left unmatched. CDR3 amino acids: CSASRTGDKAFF. CDR3 coding DNA: TGCAGTGCTAGTAGGACAGGGGATAAAGCTTTCTTT.